This T cell receptor (beta chain) was captured by sequencing in a study of T cells in localized non-small cell lung cancer. The protocol was immunoSEQ multiplex PCR, while the TCRdb copy is restricted to in-frame clones and leaves out a portion. Of fewer than 25,000 clones listed, around 89% were seen once; the top ten hold approximately 6%. CDR1 KGHSH and CDR2 LQKENI come from the germline V gene. This CDR3 region has 17 residues. V trimming: 4 bases; J trimming: 6 bases; junction bases outside the gene matches: 7. The chain couples TRBV18 to TRBJ2-1, with 15 nucleotides matching TRBD2. Sequenced here: PBMCs, sampled before any cancer treatment. This clonotype was sampled from a man between 35 and 75 years old with stage II lung adenocarcinoma. CDR3 in amino acids: CASSLGLAGGPLNEQFF. For the CDR3, the DNA is TGTGCCAGCTCACTAGGACTAGCGGGAGGGCCCCTCAATGAGCAGTTCTTC.